These 27 T cell receptor beta chains originate from one sample sequenced in a study of identical twins. TCRdb processed the 5' RACE reads anew with MiXCR; each CDR3 protein has one entry. The top ten hold about 4.3% of the sample, which has some 690,000 distinct CDR3 sequences, around 20% seen once. These data also featured in a second study, about T cells expressing NK-cell markers.

Sequenced material: PBMCs. The receptors derive from a woman under 30 in good health.

V is TRBV27 and J is TRBJ2-7, with 8 bases lining up with TRBD1. After removal of 5 bases from V and 5 bases from J, the junction contained 11 bases not matched to a gene. Germline V gene data show CDR1 as MNHEY and CDR2 as SMNVEV (reference sequence). The length of the CDR3 is 15 residues. The CDR3 sequence: CASSDAGTGYDEQYF. The CDR3 coding sequence is TGTGCCAGCAGTGACGCCGGGACAGGTTATGACGAGCAGTACTTC.

This clonotype occurred many times. The chain joins TRBV12-3 or TRBV12-4 to TRBJ2-1; D call uncertain. The CDR3 is 14 amino acids. V lost 3 bases, J lost 6 bases, and 12 bases lay in between. Here the CDR3 reads CASSLFSDSNEQFF. DNA for the CDR3: TGTGCCAGCAGTTTGTTTTCCGACTCCAATGAGCAGTTCTTC.

This chain links TRBV9 with TRBJ2-1, with 7 positions matching TRBD2. In germline, CDR1 is SGDLS, CDR2 YYNGEE. CDR3 size: 14 residues. The J segment lost 2 bases and the V segment lost 4 bases, leaving 3 bases of the junction unmatched. The CDR3 coding sequence is TGTGCCAGCAGCCCGCGGGGGACCTACAATGAGCAGTTCTTC. This gives the protein CASSPRGTYNEQFF.

The chain combines TRBV5-1 with TRBJ1-2; 9 bases are a match to TRBD1. The V segment lost 4 bases and the J segment 7 bases; nucleotides outside the gene matches: 11. Germline V gene lookup returns CDR1 SGHRS and CDR2 YFSETQ. This CDR3 has 15 residues. CDR3 bases: TGCGCCAGCAGCGGGACAGGGAGCTCCTTTTCTGGCTACACCTTC. Its protein product is CASSGTGSSFSGYTF. The full variable domain, its missing parts supplied by reference TRBV5-1 and TRBJ1-2, is KAGVTQTPRYLIKTRGQQVTLSCSPISGHRSVSWYQQTPGQGLQFLFEYFSETQRNKGNFPGRFSGRQFSNSRSEMNVSTLELGDSALYLCASSGTGSSFSGYTFGSGTRLTVV.

This chain connects TRBV5-1 to TRBJ1-1, with a possible D match to TRBD1 (6 bases). The CDR3 is 15 amino acids. Germline CDR1 and CDR2: SGHRS and YFSETQ. V was clipped by 4 bases and J by 0 bases, with 13 bases between them. CDR3 DNA: TGCGCCAGCAGCCCTATACAGGGCATGAACACTGAAGCTTTCTTT. Encoded protein: CASSPIQGMNTEAFF.

This clonotype showed up just a few times. The chain links TRBV20-1 to TRBJ1-2; 7 bases are shared with TRBD1. The germline CDR1 and CDR2 sequences are DFQATT and SNEGSKA (reference sequence). This CDR3 contains 14 residues. V was clipped by 6 bases and J by 4 bases; unmatched bases: 11. The DNA for the CDR3 is TGCAGTGCCCGGCCCCGAGGGACAGCCTATGGCTACACCTTC. As protein: CSARPRGTAYGYTF.

This clonotype was seen more than once but under ten times. V is TRBV5-5 and J is TRBJ1-1; 9 bases map to TRBD1. Trimming cost V 5 bases and J 1 base; bases outside gene matches: 9. Germline-derived CDR1 and CDR2 are SGHKS and YYEKEE (reference sequence). The CDR3 extends over 16 amino acids. The CDR3 region is CASSPGQGVRNTEAFF. CDR3 in DNA: TGTGCCAGCAGTCCGGGACAGGGCGTTAGGAACACTGAAGCTTTCTTT.

The V call is TRBV20-1, the J call TRBJ2-1; D is unresolved. Germline V lookup: CDR1 DFQATT, CDR2 SNEGSKA (reference sequence). The CDR3 is 12 residues long. The V and J ends lost 1 base and 4 bases respectively, with 5 bases between them. CDR3 region: CSARGIYNEQFF. The CDR3 region has the DNA TGCAGTGCTAGAGGGATATACAATGAGCAGTTCTTC.

This clonotype was observed a few times. The chain joins TRBV9 to TRBJ2-1, with D possibly called TRBD1 or TRBD2 (5 bases each). The germline CDR1 and CDR2 sequences are SGDLS and YYNGEE. The CDR3 spans 13 residues. The V end lost 3 bases, the J end lost 6 bases, and 10 bases lay between the germline ends. CDR3 in amino acids: CASSGGRSNEQFF. The CDR3 DNA reads as TGTGCCAGCAGCGGGGGACGTTCCAATGAGCAGTTCTTC.

The chain employs TRBV20-1 and TRBJ1-1; unclear D gene. Trimming cost V 6 bases and J 3 bases, with 17 bases left between them. This CDR3 contains 14 residues. Germline CDR1 reads DFQATT; CDR2 reads SNEGSKA (reference sequence). CDR3 sequence: CSAIPTGRDTEAFF. In DNA, the CDR3 is TGCAGTGCAATCCCGACGGGGAGGGACACTGAAGCTTTCTTT.

This clonotype was seen a few times. One junction end does not reproduce the germline sequence, and a read error may be involved. The rearrangement joins TRBV6-5 to TRBJ2-1, with 7 bases fitting TRBD2. The germline V gene has CDR1 MNHEY and CDR2 SVGAGI. The CDR3 spans 16 residues. The CDR3 nucleotides are TGTGCCAGCACTTACGGGCGGGAGAGGCCCCTCAATGAGCAGTTCTTC. Amino acid sequence: CASTYGRERPLNEQFF.

This clonotype was observed many times. V and J are TRBV10-3 and TRBJ2-1; tentatively, D is TRBD1 (5 bases). Trimming left V 7 bases short and J 7 bases short, with 8 bases between. The V gene's germline CDR1 is ENHRY and CDR2 SYGVKD. The CDR3 is 11 amino acids. CDR3 in DNA: TGTGCCATCAAGGGGAAAAATGAGCAGTTCTTC. Translated: CAIKGKNEQFF.

This clonotype has only a few counts. The chain combines TRBV5-1 with TRBJ2-5; the match to TRBD1 covers 7 bases. This CDR3 has 13 amino acids. Germline assignment: CDR1 SGHRS and CDR2 YFSETQ. Trimming removed 4 bases from V and 4 bases from J; junction bases left unmatched: 4. CDR3 residues: CASSVDRVETQYF. The CDR3, as DNA: TGCGCCAGCAGCGTTGACAGGGTAGAGACCCAGTACTTC. The full variable domain, rest sourced from reference TRBV5-1 and TRBJ2-5, is KAGVTQTPRYLIKTRGQQVTLSCSPISGHRSVSWYQQTPGQGLQFLFEYFSETQRNKGNFPGRFSGRQFSNSRSEMNVSTLELGDSALYLCASSVDRVETQYFGPGTRLLVL.

V gene TRBV9 combines with J gene TRBJ1-1, with 11 nucleotides matching TRBD1. The CDR3 contains 13 residues. After removal of 4 bases from V and 10 bases from J, the junction contained 6 bases not matched to a gene. Germline CDR1 and CDR2: SGDLS and YYNGEE. CDR3 residues: CASSTWTGGVAFF. Written as DNA, the CDR3 is TGTGCCAGCAGCACCTGGACAGGGGGCGTAGCTTTCTTT. Full variable domain (rest looked up from reference TRBV9 and TRBJ1-1): DSGVTQTPKHLITATGQRVTLRCSPRSGDLSVYWYQQSLDQGLQFLIQYYNGEERAKGNILERFSAQQFPDLHSELNLSSLELGDSALYFCASSTWTGGVAFFGQGTRLTVV.

In its sample, this clonotype was seen a few times. The chain couples TRBV4-2 to TRBJ2-2; 7 bases match TRBD1. CDR3 length: 15 residues. Germline V gene data show CDR1 as LGHNA and CDR2 as YNFKEQ. Trimming removed 0 bases from V and 4 bases from J; junction bases left unmatched: 2. The CDR3 loop is CASSQEGGSTGELFF. CDR3 DNA: TGTGCCAGCAGCCAAGAAGGGGGCAGCACCGGGGAGCTGTTTTTT.

In its sample, this clonotype was seen a few times. The chain links TRBV6-1 to TRBJ1-5; 12 nucleotides align to TRBD1. V shed 6 bases and J 0 bases; nucleotides not matched to a gene: 6. The CDR3 contains 17 residues. Germline CDR1 and CDR2: MNHNS and SASEGT. In nucleotides, the CDR3 is TGTGCCAGCAGCGGGACAGGGGGCCGGTCTAGCAATCAGCCCCAGCATTTT. This translates into CASSGTGGRSSNQPQHF.

The genes are TRBV6-5 and TRBJ2-1, with 10 bases aligning to TRBD2. This CDR3 comprises 17 residues. CDR1 and CDR2 from the germline V gene are MNHEY and SVGAGI. V was pared by 4 bases and J by 0 bases, with 6 bases of the junction left unmatched. The CDR3 DNA sequence: TGTGCCAGCAGTTCCCTTCTAGCGGGAGTCTCCTACAATGAGCAGTTCTTC. Translation gives CASSSLLAGVSYNEQFF.

This clonotype came up a few times. The J gene is TRBJ2-1, the V gene TRBV20-1; no clear D. Looked up from germline, CDR1 is DFQATT and CDR2 is SNEGSKA (reference sequence). V gave up 0 bases and J gave up 4 bases, with 7 bases separating them. The CDR3 runs to 13 residues. CDR3 DNA: TGCAGTGCTAGAGATTTGATGTACAATGAGCAGTTCTTC. This gives the protein CSARDLMYNEQFF.

This chain uses TRBV12-3 or TRBV12-4 with TRBJ2-5, with 7 positions matching TRBD1. This CDR3 comprises 14 residues. Losses at the gene ends were 3 bases for V and 5 bases for J; bases not matched to a gene: 6. The CDR3 here is CASSFHDRAETQYF. CDR3 DNA sequence: TGTGCCAGCAGTTTTCACGACAGGGCGGAGACCCAGTACTTC.

The rearrangement joins TRBV12-3 or TRBV12-4 to TRBJ1-5, with D possibly TRBD1 on 5 matching bases. There are 14 residues in the CDR3. Trimming shortened V by 5 bases and J by 6 bases, and 14 bases separated the two germline ends. The CDR3: CASSRTGPGQPQHF. The DNA of the CDR3 is TGTGCCAGCAGTCGCACAGGTCCGGGTCAGCCCCAGCATTTT.

V is TRBV20-1 and J is TRBJ2-7; D is perhaps TRBD2 (7 bases). Germline V gene data show CDR1 as DFQATT and CDR2 as SNEGSKA (reference sequence). The CDR3 loop spans 15 amino acids. V lost 3 bases to trimming and J lost 7 bases, with 22 bases between them. CDR3 amino acids: CSASRRGATWSEQYF. The CDR3 DNA is TGCAGTGCTAGTCGTCGGGGGGCTACGTGGTCGGAGCAGTACTTC.

V and J are TRBV15 and TRBJ2-5; 8 nucleotides align to TRBD1. This CDR3 spans 15 amino acids. Germline values: CDR1 LNHNV, CDR2 YYDKDF (reference sequence). Unmatched junction bases numbered 5, after V lost 3 bases and J lost 2 bases. CDR3 nucleotides: TGTGCCACCAGCAGTGGGACAGGAACTCAAGAGACCCAGTACTTC. It yields the protein CATSSGTGTQETQYF.

The chain employs TRBV29-1 and TRBJ1-2; D is undetermined. Germline CDR1 SQVTM, CDR2 ANQGSEA. The CDR3 length is 14 residues. V lost 3 bases to trimming and J lost 6 bases, with 17 bases between them. The CDR3 DNA follows: TGCAGCGTTGATGGGGAGTCAGTTATCAATGGCTACACCTTC. It translates to CSVDGESVINGYTF.

This clonotype showed up just a few times. The V call is TRBV12-5, the J call TRBJ2-7; tentatively, D is TRBD2 (6 bases). The V gene's germline CDR1 is LGHNT and CDR2 FRNRAP. This CDR3 has 14 amino acids. V lost 6 bases to trimming and J lost 0 bases, with 12 bases between them. The CDR3 DNA is TGTGCTAGTGGGGAAGGGACTGCCTCCTACGAGCAGTACTTC. It is translated as CASGEGTASYEQYF.

The chain recombines TRBV15 with TRBJ1-1; maybe TRBD1 (6 bases). The V end lost 5 bases, the J end lost 1 base, and 11 bases lay between the germline ends. Germline V gene lookup returns CDR1 LNHNV and CDR2 YYDKDF (reference sequence). The CDR3 extends over 14 amino acids. The CDR3: CATSLLQGNTEAFF. The CDR3 region has the DNA TGTGCCACCAGCCTCTTACAGGGGAACACTGAAGCTTTCTTT.

The chain combines TRBV20-1 with TRBJ2-5; 9 nucleotides line up with TRBD1. Germline V lookup: CDR1 DFQATT, CDR2 SNEGSKA (reference sequence). CDR3 size: 14 residues. V dropped 3 bases and J dropped 5; count of bases not matched to a gene: 7. The CDR3 coding sequence is TGCAGTGCTAGGGCTGGACAGGGGAGGGAGACCCAGTACTTC. This translates into CSARAGQGRETQYF.

The chain couples TRBV19 to TRBJ1-5; D unresolved. V lost 7 bases and J 7 bases, leaving 11 bases between the germline ends. The CDR3 totals 12 residues. The germline gives CDR1 LNHDA, CDR2 SQIVND (reference sequence). The CDR3 protein is CASTTGEQPQHF. The CDR3 DNA reads as TGTGCCAGTACTACGGGAGAACAGCCCCAGCATTTT.